This entry concerns a single T cell receptor beta chain. As yet, its antigen is unknown. These data are taken from a study of beta chain features in type 1 diabetes. Study findings and constraints: Shortening of TCRB CDR3s, moderate but significant, appeared in all four CD4+ subsets of Type 1 diabetes patients.

One heparinised draw, averaging around 120 mL, was taken per donor. Sorting produced populations that all topped 98% purity. All of the isolated RNA was reverse transcribed, so expressed TCRB transcripts were sequenced. Assay used: immunoSEQ multiplex PCR; TCRdb lists only in-frame clones, some missing. The data show approximately 360,000 clones, around an eighth seen once. This CDR3 contains 16 residues. V trimming: 6 bases; J trimming: 1 base; junction bases outside the gene matches: 13. CDR1 SQVTM and CDR2 ANQGSEA come from the germline V gene. The sample was naive CD4+ T cells from blood. This chain links TRBV29-1 with TRBJ2-3; 7 bases fit TRBD1. This TCR was sampled from a woman aged 18-29 years with type 1 diabetes. In DNA, the CDR3 is TGCAGCGTCGTGGGACAGAGAGGAACTGGCACAGATACGCAGTATTTT. It translates to CSVVGQRGTGTDTQYF.